A single T cell receptor beta chain is shown here with its context. The repertoire was sequenced with immunoSEQ multiplex PCR; TCRdb's copy has only in-frame clones and lacks some. The sample lists about 120,000 clones, 80% to 95% occurring once. This record belongs to a study of siplizumab effects on memory and regulatory T cells. This CDR3 comprises 13 residues. The germline gives CDR1 SGHAT, CDR2 FQNNGV. The ends were cut back, 2 bases at V and 1 base at J, with 5 bases in the middle. The material sequenced was non-Treg CD4+ T cells sorted from blood. The clonotype originates from a human donor in good health. This chain connects TRBV11-2 to TRBJ1-1, with D uncertain. In DNA form, the CDR3 reads TGTGCCAGCAGCTTACTCAGGAACACTGAAGCTTTCTTT. Translating it yields CASSLLRNTEAFF.